These 14 T cell receptor beta chains were all obtained from the same sample, sequenced in a study of blood T cell repertoires in COVID-19. Measured with immunoSEQ multiplex PCR; TCRdb has only the in-frame clones, and not every one. In the table there are some 270,000 clones, 75% to 90% of which are singletons. The specimen was PBMCs or T cells enriched from blood (not recorded which). The receptors derive from a woman in her thirties who had recovered from COVID-19.

The chain recombines TRBV5-1 with TRBJ2-7; D gene ambiguous. In germline, CDR1 is SGHRS, CDR2 YFSETQ. This CDR3 contains 17 residues. Trimming shortened V by 0 bases and J by 2 bases, and 18 bases separated the two germline ends. The CDR3 spells CASSLEESPAIAYEQYF. As DNA, the CDR3 is TGCGCCAGCAGCTTGGAGGAGTCCCCCGCAATCGCCTACGAGCAGTACTTC.

The V call is TRBV5-4, the J call TRBJ2-1; perhaps TRBD2 as D (5 bases). There are 13 residues in the CDR3. Trimming left V 4 bases short and J 0 bases short, with 5 bases between. CDR1 is SGHNT and CDR2 is YYREEE in the germline V gene (reference sequence). Written as DNA, the CDR3 is TGTGCCAGCAGCCGGGACTCCTACAATGAGCAGTTCTTC. Its protein is CASSRDSYNEQFF.

V gene TRBV2 combines with J gene TRBJ1-5; D might be TRBD1 (6 bases). V lost 5 bases, J lost 1 base, and 9 bases lay in between. The V gene's germline CDR1 is SNHLY and CDR2 FYNNEI. The CDR3 has 14 amino acids. CDR3 region: CASSSGQSNQPQHF. The CDR3 region has the DNA TGTGCCAGCAGTTCTGGACAGAGCAATCAGCCCCAGCATTTT.

The CDR3 is CARTSGSSTDTQYF. The CDR3, as DNA: TGTGCCAGGACTAGCGGGTCTAGCACAGATACGCAGTATTTT. The chain joins TRBV2 to TRBJ2-3; 10 nucleotides line up with TRBD2. Per germline, CDR1 SNHLY and CDR2 FYNNEI. J lost 0 bases, V lost 9 bases, and 3 bases had no gene match. The CDR3 contains 14 residues. Variable domain in full (rest from reference TRBV2 and TRBJ2-3): EPEVTQTPSHQVTQMGQEVILRCVPISNHLYFYWYRQILGQKVEFLVSFYNNEISEKSEIFDDQFSVERPDGSNFTLKIRSTKLEDSAMYFCARTSGSSTDTQYFGPGTRLTVL.

This clone has just a few counts. The chain links TRBV20-1 to TRBJ2-7; D is possibly TRBD2 (6 bases). V gave up 6 bases and J gave up 3 bases, with 9 bases separating them. Germline V gene sequence: CDR1 DFQATT, CDR2 SNEGSKA (reference sequence). The CDR3 loop spans 11 amino acids. As DNA, the CDR3 is TGCAGTGCCTCTAGCGACTACGAGCAGTACTTC. This gives the protein CSASSDYEQYF.

The rearrangement links TRBV2 to TRBJ1-3; no clear D gene. Between the trimmed V and J ends, which lost 0 bases and 8 bases, there was a span of 5 bases. This CDR3 spans 12 amino acids. CDR1 SNHLY and CDR2 FYNNEI come from the germline V gene. CDR3 sequence (DNA): TGTGCCAGCAGTGAAGCGAGGGACACCATATATTTT. Amino acids: CASSEARDTIYF.

The rearrangement links TRBV2 to TRBJ2-1; 7 positions match TRBD2. The CDR3 covers 19 residues. Germline V CDR1 and CDR2: SNHLY, FYNNEI. V gave up 3 bases and J gave up 3 bases; unmatched junction bases: 17. Written as DNA, the CDR3 is TGTGCCAGCAGTGAGTGGGTCGGTATAGCCGGGACTAACTACAATGAGCAGTTCTTC. Translated, it gives CASSEWVGIAGTNYNEQFF.

This chain links TRBV15 with TRBJ2-1, with 7 positions matching TRBD1. The length of the CDR3 is 15 residues. J was trimmed by 4 bases and V by 1 base; bases with no gene match: 4. The germline V gene encodes CDR1 LNHNV and CDR2 YYDKDF (reference sequence). The CDR3 protein is CATSRGQGVYNEQFF. Here the CDR3 DNA reads TGTGCCACCAGCAGAGGGCAGGGGGTATACAATGAGCAGTTCTTC.

The chain employs TRBV6-5 and TRBJ1-1; D unclear. The ends were cut back, 0 bases at V and 5 bases at J, with 13 bases in the middle. CDR1 and CDR2 (germline): MNHEY, SVGAGI. The CDR3 consists of 15 residues. The CDR3 loop is CASSYSMNGGTEAFF. The CDR3 DNA reads TGTGCCAGCAGTTACTCGATGAACGGTGGTACTGAAGCTTTCTTT.

V is TRBV19 and J is TRBJ2-7, with TRBD1 matching 7 bases. This CDR3 region has 14 residues. CDR1 LNHDA and CDR2 SQIVND come from the germline V gene (reference sequence). V dropped 5 bases and J dropped 2; count of bases not matched to a gene: 6. CDR3 sequence (DNA): TGTGCCAGTAGTGCGCGGACAGGTCCCTACGAGCAGTACTTC. It yields the protein CASSARTGPYEQYF.

The chain carries TRBV5-1 and TRBJ1-1, with a tentative D call TRBD1 (6 bases). In germline, CDR1 is SGHRS, CDR2 YFSETQ. The V end lost 5 bases, the J end lost 1 base, and 12 bases lay between the germline ends. The CDR3 loop spans 14 amino acids. The CDR3 nucleotides are TGCGCCAGCAGACAGGGCAACCCGAACACTGAAGCTTTCTTT. Residues: CASRQGNPNTEAFF.

The chain has TRBV5-1 and TRBJ2-1, with 8 bases fitting TRBD1. V lost 5 bases and J lost 8; bases outside the gene matches: 6. In germline, CDR1 is SGHRS, CDR2 YFSETQ. CDR3 length equals 13 residues. The DNA of the CDR3 is TGCGCCAGCAGGGGGCCAGGGGGCTATGAGCAGTTCTTC. Amino acid sequence: CASRGPGGYEQFF.

The chain is built from TRBV6-1 and TRBJ2-5; a possible D gene is TRBD2 (6 bases). The CDR3 runs 18 residues. Germline V gene data show CDR1 as MNHNS and CDR2 as SASEGT. The V end lost 2 bases, the J end lost 1 base, and 20 bases lay between the germline ends. The CDR3 nucleotides read TGTGCCAGCAGTGAAAAGGAGGGATGGGGGGTTTCCCAAGAGACCCAGTACTTC. Its translation is CASSEKEGWGVSQETQYF.

The gene calls are TRBV5-1 and TRBJ1-5; 7 bases agree with TRBD1. The CDR3 has 13 amino acids. Germline CDR1 is SGHRS and CDR2 is YFSETQ. V gave up 3 bases and J gave up 4 bases; unmatched junction bases: 1. CDR3 sequence reads: CASSSTGNQPQHF. The CDR3 coding sequence is TGCGCCAGCAGCTCGACAGGGAATCAGCCCCAGCATTTT.